The T cell receptor beta chain under discussion was sequenced for a study of neurological immune-mediated disorders. The CDR3 extends over 15 amino acids. Trimming at V came to 6 bases and at J to 3 bases, leaving 7 bases not matched to a gene. Looked up from germline, CDR1 is SQVTM and CDR2 is ANQGSEA. Template-switch 5'RACE cDNA synthesis added a 10-nucleotide unique molecular identifier. TCRdb passed the 5' RACE reads through MiXCR, listing each CDR3 protein once. The data contain 25,000 to 30,000 distinct CDR3 sequences, about 3.5% of them singletons. The clonotype comes from a woman in her 30s with multiple sclerosis. Sequencing used PBMCs. The chain is built from TRBV29-1 and TRBJ2-3; 12 nucleotides agree with TRBD1. CDR3 residues: CSVLRDRGLTDTQYF. CDR3 in DNA: TGCAGCGTCCTCCGGGACAGGGGGCTTACAGATACGCAGTATTTT.